This T cell receptor (beta chain) was identified during a study of response to subunit inactivated influenza vaccine. This clonotype was observed once. MiXCR, applied by TCRdb to the RT-PCR reads, yields one record per CDR3 protein. The sample has some 150,000 distinct CDR3 sequences, over 9.5% seen once. These same records also appear under a second study, on T cells expressing NK-cell markers. In that study: The authors made TCR beta cDNA libraries by 5'RACE template switching. This switching added a universal primer site and UMIs. Researchers got TCR beta repertoires out of sorted CD3+CD56+NKG2C+, CD3+CD56+NKG2C- and CD3+CD56-NKG2C+ T cells. Just one sequenced donor of eight was HCMV-seronegative, while seven were seropositive. Dominant NKG2C+ clonotypes in 5 or 6 donors made up about 1.0-7.0% of CD8+ T cells. In four donors, these clonotypes also led the CD3+CD56-NKG2C+ fraction.

Sequences were derived from CD8+ T cells sorted from PBMCs, sampled 12 days after vaccination. The receptor was isolated from a man aged 45 to 65 who received an inactivated influenza vaccine.

CDR3 nucleotide sequence: TGTGCCAGCAGCCCCCACGGGCTAGCGGAGGCCACAGATACGCAGTATTTT. Translating gives CASSPHGLAEATDTQYF. The chain carries TRBV7-9 and TRBJ2-3, with 7 bases matching TRBD2. Germline CDR1 reads SEHNR; CDR2 reads FQNEAQ (reference sequence). The ends lost 5 bases at V and 2 bases at J; junction bases unmatched: 13. This CDR3 has 17 residues.